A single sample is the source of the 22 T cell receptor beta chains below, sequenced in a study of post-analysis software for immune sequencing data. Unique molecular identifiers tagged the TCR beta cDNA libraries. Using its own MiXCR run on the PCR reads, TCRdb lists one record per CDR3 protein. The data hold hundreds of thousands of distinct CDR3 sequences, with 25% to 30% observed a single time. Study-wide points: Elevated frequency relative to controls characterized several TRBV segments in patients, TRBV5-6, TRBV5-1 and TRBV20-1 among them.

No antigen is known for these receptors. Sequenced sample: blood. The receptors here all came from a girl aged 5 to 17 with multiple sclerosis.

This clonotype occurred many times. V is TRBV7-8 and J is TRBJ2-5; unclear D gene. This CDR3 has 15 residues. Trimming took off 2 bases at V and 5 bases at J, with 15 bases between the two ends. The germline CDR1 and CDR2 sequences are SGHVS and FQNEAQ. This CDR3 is CASSLYLGGGETQYF. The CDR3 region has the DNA TGTGCCAGCAGCTTATACCTGGGTGGTGGGGAGACCCAGTACTTC.

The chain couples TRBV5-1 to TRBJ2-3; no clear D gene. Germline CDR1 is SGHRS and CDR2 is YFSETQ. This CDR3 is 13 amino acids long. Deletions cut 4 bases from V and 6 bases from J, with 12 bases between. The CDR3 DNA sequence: TGCGCCAGCAGCATTAACGGCCCGGATACGCAGTATTTT. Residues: CASSINGPDTQYF.

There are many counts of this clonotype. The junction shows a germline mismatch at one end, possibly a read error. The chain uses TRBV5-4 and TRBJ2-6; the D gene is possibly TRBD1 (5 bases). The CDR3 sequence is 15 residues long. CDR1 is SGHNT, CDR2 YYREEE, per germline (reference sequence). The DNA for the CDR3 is TGTGCCAGCAGCCTAGGGCGAGAAGGGGCCAACGTCCGGACTTTC. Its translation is CASSLGREGANVRTF.

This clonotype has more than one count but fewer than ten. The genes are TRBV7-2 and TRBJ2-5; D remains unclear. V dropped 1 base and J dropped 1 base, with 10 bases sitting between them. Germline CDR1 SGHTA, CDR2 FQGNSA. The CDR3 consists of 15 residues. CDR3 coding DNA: TGTGCCAGCAGCTTAGACGCAGCCCCCCAAGAGACCCAGTACTTC. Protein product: CASSLDAAPQETQYF. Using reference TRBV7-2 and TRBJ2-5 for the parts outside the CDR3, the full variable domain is GAGVSQSPSNKVTEKGKDVELRCDPISGHTALYWYRQSLGQGLEFLIYFQGNSAPDKSGLPSDRFSAERTGGSVSTLTIQRTQQEDSAVYLCASSLDAAPQETQYFGPGTRLLVL.

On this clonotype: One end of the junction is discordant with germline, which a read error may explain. CDR3 loop: CASSFGTSGTSTDAQYF. CDR3 nucleotide sequence: TGTGCCAGCAGTTTTGGGACTAGCGGAACTAGCACAGATGCGCAGTATTTT. The chain employs TRBV12-3 or TRBV12-4 and TRBJ2-3; 11 positions match TRBD2. The CDR3 has 17 residues.

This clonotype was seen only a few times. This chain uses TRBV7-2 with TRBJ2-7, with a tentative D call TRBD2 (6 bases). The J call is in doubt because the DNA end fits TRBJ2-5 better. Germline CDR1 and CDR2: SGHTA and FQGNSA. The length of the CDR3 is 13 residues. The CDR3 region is CASRMTSFETQYF. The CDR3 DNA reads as TGTGCCAGCAGAATGACTAGTTTTGAGACCCAGTACTTC.

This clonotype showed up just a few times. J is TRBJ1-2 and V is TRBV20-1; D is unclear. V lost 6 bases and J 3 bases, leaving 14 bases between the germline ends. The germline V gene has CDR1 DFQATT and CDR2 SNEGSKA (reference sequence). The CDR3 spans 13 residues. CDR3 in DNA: TGCAGTGCGCCGCACTCTTCGTACTATGGCTACACCTTC. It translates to CSAPHSSYYGYTF.

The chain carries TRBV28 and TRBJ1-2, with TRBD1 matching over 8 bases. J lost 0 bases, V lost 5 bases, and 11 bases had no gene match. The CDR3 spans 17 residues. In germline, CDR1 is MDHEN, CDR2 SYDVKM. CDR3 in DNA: TGTGCCAGCAGTGCCGCAGGGGGCGGCGGAGCTAACTATGGCTACACCTTC. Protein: CASSAAGGGGANYGYTF.

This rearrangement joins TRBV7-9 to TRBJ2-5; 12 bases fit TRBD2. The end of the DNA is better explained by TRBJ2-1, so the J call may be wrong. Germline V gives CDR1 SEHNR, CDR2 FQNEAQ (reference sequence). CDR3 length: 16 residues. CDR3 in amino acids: CASSPGLAGYQETQFF. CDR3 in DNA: TGTGCCAGCAGCCCCGGACTAGCGGGATATCAAGAGACCCAGTTCTTC.

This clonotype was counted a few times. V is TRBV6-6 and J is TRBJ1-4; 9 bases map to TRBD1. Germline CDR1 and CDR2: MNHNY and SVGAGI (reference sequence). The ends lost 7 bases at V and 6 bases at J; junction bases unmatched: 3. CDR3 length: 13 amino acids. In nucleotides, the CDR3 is TGTGCCAGCACCCGGGACAGGGATGAAAAACTGTTTTTT. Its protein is CASTRDRDEKLFF.

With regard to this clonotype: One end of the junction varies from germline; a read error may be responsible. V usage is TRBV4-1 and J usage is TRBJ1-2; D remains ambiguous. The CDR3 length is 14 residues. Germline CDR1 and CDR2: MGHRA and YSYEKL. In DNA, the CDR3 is TGCGCCAGCAGCACGAGGCCTGAAACCTATGGCTACATCTTC. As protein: CASSTRPETYGYIF.

CDR3 in DNA: TGTGCCAGCAGCCGCCGGGACAGGGCCACCGGGGAGCTGTTTTTT. The encoded protein is CASSRRDRATGELFF. J is TRBJ2-2 and V is TRBV6-2 or TRBV6-3; TRBD1 matches at 9 bases. V was clipped by 6 bases and J by 4 bases; unmatched bases: 6. The CDR3 has 15 amino acids. CDR1 is MNHEY, CDR2 SVGEGT, per germline.

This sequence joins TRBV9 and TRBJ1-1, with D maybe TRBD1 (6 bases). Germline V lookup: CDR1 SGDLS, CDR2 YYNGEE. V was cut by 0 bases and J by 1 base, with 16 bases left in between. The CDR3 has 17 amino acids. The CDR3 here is CASSVVPGQSANTEAFF. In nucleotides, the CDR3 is TGTGCCAGCAGCGTAGTCCCAGGACAGTCAGCGAACACTGAAGCTTTCTTT.

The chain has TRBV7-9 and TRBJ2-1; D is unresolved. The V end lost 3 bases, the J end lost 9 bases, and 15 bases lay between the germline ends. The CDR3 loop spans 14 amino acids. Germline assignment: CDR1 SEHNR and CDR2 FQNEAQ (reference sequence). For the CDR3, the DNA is TGTGCCAGCAGCTTTTTCAGTGGGCTCCCTGAGCAGTTCTTC. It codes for CASSFFSGLPEQFF.

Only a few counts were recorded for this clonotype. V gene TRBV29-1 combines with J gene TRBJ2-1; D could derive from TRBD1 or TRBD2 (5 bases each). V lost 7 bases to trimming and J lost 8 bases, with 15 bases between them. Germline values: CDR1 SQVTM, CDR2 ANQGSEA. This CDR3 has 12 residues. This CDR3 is CSATLGGHEQFF. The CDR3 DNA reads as TGCAGCGCCACCCTTGGGGGACATGAGCAGTTCTTC.

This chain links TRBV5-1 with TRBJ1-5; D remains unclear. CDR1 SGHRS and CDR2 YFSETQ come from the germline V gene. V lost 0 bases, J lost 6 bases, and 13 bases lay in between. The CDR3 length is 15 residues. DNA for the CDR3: TGCGCCAGCAGCTTGGATTGGTCGCGGAGTCAGCCCCAGCATTTT. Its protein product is CASSLDWSRSQPQHF.

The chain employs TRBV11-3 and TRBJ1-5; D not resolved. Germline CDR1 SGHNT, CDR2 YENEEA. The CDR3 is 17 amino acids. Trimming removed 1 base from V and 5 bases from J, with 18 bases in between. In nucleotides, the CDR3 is TGTGCCAGCAGCTTAGTTCCACGCGACGTGAAGGATCAGCCCCAGCATTTT. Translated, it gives CASSLVPRDVKDQPQHF.

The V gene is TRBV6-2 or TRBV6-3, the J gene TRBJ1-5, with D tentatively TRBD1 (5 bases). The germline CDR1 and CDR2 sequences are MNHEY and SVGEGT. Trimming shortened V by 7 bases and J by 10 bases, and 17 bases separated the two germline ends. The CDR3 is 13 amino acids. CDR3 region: CASKGTTRLPQHF. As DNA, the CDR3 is TGTGCCAGCAAAGGGACGACCCGACTACCCCAGCATTTT.

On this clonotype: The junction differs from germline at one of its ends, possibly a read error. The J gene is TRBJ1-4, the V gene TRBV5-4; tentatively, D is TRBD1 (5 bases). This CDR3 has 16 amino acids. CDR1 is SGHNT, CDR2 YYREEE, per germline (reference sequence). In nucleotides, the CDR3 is TGTGCCGGCAGCTCGCGGGGACTTGCAACTAATGAAAAACTGTTTTTT. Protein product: CAGSSRGLATNEKLFF.

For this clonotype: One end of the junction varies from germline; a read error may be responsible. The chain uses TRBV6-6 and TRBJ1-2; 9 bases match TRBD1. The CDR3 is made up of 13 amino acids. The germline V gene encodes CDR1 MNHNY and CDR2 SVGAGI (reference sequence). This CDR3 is CASNQGQGSGCTF. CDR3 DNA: TGTGCCAGCAACCAAGGACAGGGGAGCGGCTGCACCTTC.

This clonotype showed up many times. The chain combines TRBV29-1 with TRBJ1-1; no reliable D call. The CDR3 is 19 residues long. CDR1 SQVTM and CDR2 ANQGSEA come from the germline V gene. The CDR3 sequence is CTPVCKFRPKPLLNTEAFF. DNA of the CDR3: TGCACTCCTGTATGTAAATTCAGGCCCAAACCCCTTCTGAACACTGAAGCTTTCTTT.

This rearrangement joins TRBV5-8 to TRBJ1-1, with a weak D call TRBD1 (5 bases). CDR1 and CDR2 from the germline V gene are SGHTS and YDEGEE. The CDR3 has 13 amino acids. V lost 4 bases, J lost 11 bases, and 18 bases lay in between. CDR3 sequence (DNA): TGTGCCAGCAGCGGGAGGACACGAGAGGCGGCTTTCTTT. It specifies CASSGRTREAAFF.